One sample yielded the 28 T cell receptor beta chains listed below, sequenced in a study of blood T cells in healthy people across ages. It was with a sample-barcoded 5' primer and a J-beta primer mix that a second PCR of roughly 7 to 12 cycles was run. TCRdb re-analysed the 5' RACE reads in MiXCR, keeping a single row per CDR3 protein. This table holds about 590,000 distinct CDR3 sequences, approximately 30% found once. The source material was blood. All receptors come from a woman of 80 years or more in good health.

In this sample, this clonotype turned up many times. The chain employs TRBV12-3 or TRBV12-4 and TRBJ1-1; possibly TRBD1 for D (6 bases). Trimming left V 3 bases short and J 7 bases short, with 15 bases between. The CDR3 has 14 residues. The CDR3 DNA reads TGTGCCAGCAGTTTTCTCAGGGGATTAGGTGAAGCTTTCTTT. Translation: CASSFLRGLGEAFF.

Notes on this clonotype: A much larger clone sits a single nucleotide away, making a read error possible. V and J are TRBV6-6 and TRBJ2-7; D is unclear. This CDR3 comprises 11 residues. Deletions cut 6 bases from V and 7 bases from J, with 10 bases between. The germline gives CDR1 MNHNY, CDR2 SVGAGI (reference sequence). In DNA form, the CDR3 reads TGTGCCAGCAGCCTTATAAGTGAGCAGTACTTC. Residues: CASSLISEQYF.

Concerning this clonotype itself: Germline is not matched at one junction end, which may reflect a read error. V usage is TRBV25-1 and J usage is TRBJ1-1, with a weak D call TRBD1 (5 bases). The CDR3 has 15 residues. Germline V gene data show CDR1 as MGHDK and CDR2 as SYGVNS. CDR3 sequence: CASSDSGPLNTGAFF. CDR3 sequence (DNA): TGTGCCAGCAGTGATTCGGGGCCCTTGAACACTGGAGCTTTCTTT.

The J gene is TRBJ2-3, the V gene TRBV6-2 or TRBV6-3; no clear D. V was cut by 8 bases and J by 2 bases, with 11 bases left in between. The CDR3 has 13 amino acids. CDR1 is MNHEY and CDR2 is SVGEGT in the germline V gene. CDR3 sequence (DNA): TGTGCCAGCGGCCAGACCTTCACAGATACGCAGTATTTT. It translates to CASGQTFTDTQYF.

As regards this clonotype: It may be a read error: a sequence one base away is much more abundant. DNA of the CDR3: TGTGCCAGCAGCTTAATGGGGACAGGAATAGATACGCGGTATTTT. This codes for CASSLMGTGIDTRYF. This rearrangement joins TRBV7-3 to TRBJ2-3; TRBD1 aligns across 8 bases. This CDR3 comprises 15 residues. Germline V gene sequence: CDR1 SGHTA, CDR2 FQGTGA.

This clonotype came up a few times. The J gene is TRBJ1-4, the V gene TRBV6-5, with D unresolved. Germline V CDR1 and CDR2: MNHEY, SVGAGI. The CDR3 is made up of 13 amino acids. Trimming removed 0 bases from V and 13 bases from J, with 12 bases in between. The CDR3 nucleotides are TGTGCCAGCAGTTACTCGAATGTGAGGAGACTGTTTTTT. Translating gives CASSYSNVRRLFF.

This chain uses TRBV5-1 with TRBJ1-6, with 7 bases matching TRBD1. CDR1 SGHRS and CDR2 YFSETQ come from the germline V gene. This CDR3 has 15 amino acids. V shed 4 bases and J 8 bases; nucleotides not matched to a gene: 9. The CDR3 DNA reads as TGCGCCAGCAGCACCGGACAGGAAAATGATTCACCCCTCCACTTT. It yields the protein CASSTGQENDSPLHF.

This clonotype has ten or more counts. The chain couples TRBV12-3 or TRBV12-4 to TRBJ1-6; D perhaps matches TRBD1 (6 bases). Deletions cut 6 bases from V and 7 bases from J, with 13 bases between. The CDR3 totals 14 residues. CDR3 region: CASRLQGRNSPLHF. In DNA, the CDR3 is TGTGCCAGCAGGTTACAGGGCCGAAATTCACCCCTCCACTTT.

This clonotype was seen many times. The chain links TRBV7-2 to TRBJ2-3; the match to TRBD2 covers 9 bases. V shed 1 base and J 1 base; nucleotides not matched to a gene: 9. Per germline, CDR1 SGHTA and CDR2 FQGNSA. The CDR3 loop spans 18 amino acids. The CDR3 region has the DNA TGTGCCAGCAGCTTAGTAGGTAGCGGGGGCTACCGCACAGATACGCAGTATTTT. This sequence encodes CASSLVGSGGYRTDTQYF.

This clonotype was seen repeatedly, ten times or more. The chain links TRBV5-1 to TRBJ2-7; TRBD1 might be the D (5 bases). The CDR3 runs to 14 residues. Looked up from germline, CDR1 is SGHRS and CDR2 is YFSETQ. The germline V and J ends were trimmed by 3 bases and 1 base, with 11 bases remaining between them. The DNA for the CDR3 is TGCGCCAGCAGCTCCCAGGGTCAATCCTACGAGCAGTACTTC. As protein: CASSSQGQSYEQYF.

This clonotype was counted only a few times. The chain recombines TRBV6-1 with TRBJ2-3; a possible D gene is TRBD1 (7 bases). The CDR3 sequence is 17 residues long. V shed 6 bases and J shed 0 bases, with 19 bases lying between them. Germline V gene data show CDR1 as MNHNS and CDR2 as SASEGT. The CDR3 reads CASSRGTDATSTDTQYF. CDR3 nucleotide sequence: TGTGCCAGCAGCCGCGGGACAGATGCAACTAGCACAGATACGCAGTATTTT.

In DNA form, the CDR3 reads TGCAGTACCGGTGGACCCGTATATGGCTACACCTTC. It is translated as CSTGGPVYGYTF. V usage is TRBV20-1 and J usage is TRBJ1-2; D gene ambiguous. Germline-derived CDR1 and CDR2 are DFQATT and SNEGSKA (reference sequence). V was pared by 8 bases and J by 5 bases, with 15 bases between. The CDR3 covers 12 residues.

This clonotype appeared a single time. V and J are TRBV7-2 and TRBJ2-1; D unclear. This CDR3 contains 11 residues. V was cut by 3 bases and J by 13 bases, with 10 bases left in between. Looked up from germline, CDR1 is SGHTA and CDR2 is FQGNSA. The CDR3, as DNA: TGTGCCAGCAGCTTGGCAGACATTCAGTTCTTC. Translating gives CASSLADIQFF.

This sequence joins TRBV20-1 and TRBJ2-3; D is perhaps TRBD2 (5 bases). The CDR3 length is 14 residues. The germline V gene has CDR1 DFQATT and CDR2 SNEGSKA (reference sequence). V was clipped by 6 bases and J by 6 bases, with 19 bases between them. The CDR3 nucleotides read TGCAGTGCCCAAGCGAGGGCTAACACGGATACGCAGTATTTT. This encodes CSAQARANTDTQYF.

This clonotype was found many times. V gene TRBV7-8 combines with J gene TRBJ1-2; 9 bases fit TRBD1. The CDR3 is made up of 15 amino acids. The germline V gene has CDR1 SGHVS and CDR2 FQNEAQ. The junction had 8 bases not matched to a gene; V was cut back by 5 bases and J by 4 bases. CDR3 residues: CASSPYRGPSYGYTF. DNA of the CDR3: TGTGCCAGCAGCCCATACAGGGGGCCGAGCTATGGCTACACCTTC.

The chain joins TRBV4-2 to TRBJ1-5; D gene unclear. There are 14 residues in the CDR3. With 0 bases removed from V and 5 bases from J, the gap between germline ends came to 8 bases. Germline CDR1 LGHNA, CDR2 YNFKEQ. CDR3 amino acids: CASSQDTGDQPQHF. The CDR3 nucleotides read TGTGCCAGCAGCCAAGATACTGGGGATCAGCCCCAGCATTTT.

This clonotype was seen ten or more times. The chain is built from TRBV27 and TRBJ2-7; possible D gene TRBD2, 5 bases. V was trimmed by 6 bases and J by 4 bases, leaving 19 bases between them. The CDR3 covers 15 residues. Germline loops: CDR1 MNHEY, CDR2 SMNVEV (reference sequence). Here the CDR3 DNA reads TGTGCCAGCAGGTCACTCGGGGTGGGTCTGTACGAGCAGTACTTC. Translating it yields CASRSLGVGLYEQYF.

This clonotype occurred a few times. The chain couples TRBV29-1 to TRBJ2-5; a possible D gene is TRBD1 (6 bases). This CDR3 is 12 amino acids long. From germline, CDR1 is SQVTM and CDR2 ANQGSEA. Trimming shortened V by 6 bases and J by 5 bases, and 13 bases separated the two germline ends. In DNA form, the CDR3 reads TGCAGCGTACCAGGGGCCCGGGAGACCCAGTACTTC. Translated: CSVPGARETQYF.

Of note for this clonotype: The germline gene is not matched at one end of the junction; a read error may be the cause. The V call is TRBV9, the J call TRBJ2-7; 8 bases align to TRBD2. The CDR3 covers 14 residues. Germline V gives CDR1 SGDLS, CDR2 YYNGEE. CDR3 sequence reads: CAGSARTSSYEQYF. The CDR3 DNA is TGTGCCGGCAGCGCCCGGACTAGCTCATACGAGCAGTACTTC.

This clonotype was seen repeatedly, ten times or more. A much larger clone is a single base away; this may be a read error. This chain joins TRBV6-2 or TRBV6-3 and TRBJ2-7; 11 positions agree with TRBD1. Trimming at V came to 6 bases and at J to 3 bases, leaving 4 bases not matched to a gene. Per the germline V gene, CDR1 is MNHEY and CDR2 is SVGEGT. CDR3 length equals 14 residues. Written as DNA, the CDR3 is TGTGCCAGCAGGCCCGGGACAGGGGGCTACGAGCAGTACTTC. Amino acid sequence: CASRPGTGGYEQYF.

The chain carries TRBV3-1 and TRBJ2-3; 7 bases are shared with TRBD2. Germline trimming cut 4 bases from V and 6 bases from J; bases unmatched to any gene: 7. The CDR3 consists of 14 residues. From germline, CDR1 is LGHDT and CDR2 YNNKEL (reference sequence). This CDR3 is CASSLGTNPDTQYF. The CDR3 coding sequence is TGTGCCAGCAGCCTCGGGACTAACCCGGATACGCAGTATTTT.

The rearrangement links TRBV3-1 to TRBJ2-1; TRBD2 agrees at 12 bases. CDR1 and CDR2 from the germline V gene are LGHDT and YNNKEL (reference sequence). V lost 0 bases, J lost 7 bases, and 4 bases stayed unmatched. CDR3 size: 16 residues. The CDR3: CASSQDLLAGGNEQFF. The CDR3 DNA reads as TGTGCCAGCAGCCAAGATCTACTAGCGGGAGGTAATGAGCAGTTCTTC.

V gene TRBV7-9 combines with J gene TRBJ2-3; 11 positions agree with TRBD1. The V gene end was trimmed by 5 bases and the J gene end by 5 bases; junction bases not matched to a gene: 9. Germline CDR1 and CDR2: SEHNR and FQNEAQ (reference sequence). The CDR3 spans 16 residues. The CDR3 sequence: CASSPAGTGGRDTQYF. CDR3 DNA sequence: TGTGCCAGCAGCCCCGCCGGGACAGGGGGGAGAGATACGCAGTATTTT. Complete variable domain (other parts from reference TRBV7-9 and TRBJ2-3): DTGVSQNPRHKITKRGQNVTFRCDPISEHNRLYWYRQTLGQGPEFLTYFQNEAQLEKSRLLSDRFSAERPKGSFSTLEIQRTEQGDSAMYLCASSPAGTGGRDTQYFGPGTRLTVL.

V usage is TRBV20-1 and J usage is TRBJ2-7; D may be TRBD1 or TRBD2 (5 bases each). The CDR3 extends over 12 amino acids. V lost 5 bases, J lost 6 bases, and 14 bases lay in between. Germline values: CDR1 DFQATT, CDR2 SNEGSKA (reference sequence). CDR3 loop: CSARPGGAEQYF. CDR3 DNA: TGCAGTGCTCGTCCTGGGGGAGCCGAGCAGTACTTC.

The chain couples TRBV25-1 to TRBJ2-3; D is possibly TRBD2 (7 bases). V lost 4 bases and J lost 4, with 21 bases in between. Germline V gene lookup returns CDR1 MGHDK and CDR2 SYGVNS. This CDR3 is built from 17 residues. CDR3 residues: CASSGYGWRGQADTQYF. In DNA, the CDR3 is TGTGCCAGCAGTGGATATGGTTGGCGGGGGCAAGCAGATACGCAGTATTTT.

The sample holds a few counts of this clonotype. The chain uses TRBV20-1 and TRBJ1-1; D gene unclear. This CDR3 is 11 amino acids long. Germline V gives CDR1 DFQATT, CDR2 SNEGSKA (reference sequence). The V gene lost 7 bases and the J gene lost 1 base, with 7 bases spanning the gap. For the CDR3, the DNA is TGCAGTGTCAACCCGAACACTGAAGCTTTCTTT. Its translation: CSVNPNTEAFF.

This clonotype was detected once. A read error may be the cause here, since a much bigger clone is one base away. The V gene is TRBV30, the J gene TRBJ2-1; D perhaps matches TRBD1 (6 bases). Per germline, CDR1 GTSNPN and CDR2 SVGIG (reference sequence). CDR3 length: 11 amino acids. V lost 5 bases and J lost 10, with 12 bases in between. CDR3 sequence: CAWGGMVEQFF. Written as DNA, the CDR3 is TGTGCCTGGGGGGGCATGGTCGAGCAGTTCTTC.

This clonotype was picked up many times. This chain uses TRBV5-1 with TRBJ2-3, with no clear D. Trimming took 1 base from V and 3 from J, leaving 9 bases between them. Germline CDR1 is SGHRS and CDR2 is YFSETQ. The CDR3 is 14 amino acids. CDR3 nucleotide sequence: TGCGCCAGCAGCTTGTTAGGGCCGACAGATACGCAGTATTTT. Translated: CASSLLGPTDTQYF.